These T cell receptor beta chains were read from a single sample in a study of blood T cells in healthy people across ages. A single record per CDR3 protein comes from TCRdb applying MiXCR to the 5' RACE reads. This table holds 1,800,000 or so distinct CDR3 sequences, 39% found once. The sample was blood. The receptors were gathered from a human donor in good health. CDR3s include the opening cysteine and the closing phenylalanine or tryptophan. Size is omitted from some rows. Given values are once, few, many or a class for expanded clones.

size,J,V,CDR3
few,TRBJ1-4,TRBV7-6,CASSLRQGGVNEKLFF
-,TRBJ1-5,TRBV7-9,CASSSFRGEDLPQHF
-,TRBJ2-7,TRBV6-1,CASKEAYQSSYEQYF
few,TRBJ1-2,TRBV4-2,CASSQDEGCTF
-,TRBJ1-1,TRBV7-9,CASSLGSLLAAGDTEAFF
many,TRBJ2-1,TRBV12-3/TRBV12-4,CASSFVAFGGNEQFF
-,TRBJ1-6,TRBV4-3,CASSHLRTGLISNSPLHF
-,TRBJ2-1,TRBV4-1,CASSQIPGTSSYNEQFF
once,TRBJ1-2,TRBV12-3/TRBV12-4,CASTGDRGRSGYGYTF
few,TRBJ2-7,TRBV20-1,CSARETSGGASYEQYF
many,TRBJ2-5,TRBV6-1,CASSSTSGGLETQYF
-,TRBJ1-2,TRBV5-1,CASSPDSTGRGTSGYTF
few,TRBJ2-7,TRBV10-3,CAISVWGAYEQYF
few,TRBJ2-1,TRBV7-2,CASSPGGLINEQFF
-,TRBJ2-1,TRBV5-1,CASSRGEINNEQFF
few,TRBJ1-2,TRBV28,CASSSSGDGSANYGYTF
-,TRBJ2-1,TRBV7-6,CASSSGAHEEFF